The clone carrying this T cell receptor beta chain showed up just once. The target antigen is unknown. The data belong to a study of cytomegalovirus exposure and HLA in healthy donors. On the study more broadly: Roughly 80 million unique TCRs from HLA-typed donors were held in an early data release.

Vbeta (60) and Jbeta (13) primers were used in the PCR. Clones were sequenced by immunoSEQ multiplex PCR, and TCRdb holds only the in-frame ones, with some missing. Of about 180,000 clones in the sample, 75% to 85% were seen once. Study-level findings and limits: The authors listed 164 TCR beta chains as cytomegalovirus-associated. For presence/absence analyses, sequencing depth was assumed to be roughly uniform across donors. Highest at DRB1 and lowest at HLA-C, TCR association rates differed among HLA loci in a later analysis.

Germline CDR1 and CDR2: SGDLS and YYNGEE. There are 15 residues in the CDR3. V lost 0 bases to trimming and J lost 3 bases, with 13 bases between them. Sequenced input: PBMCs. The source is a woman aged 25 to 39 in good health and CMV-seropositive. The chain couples TRBV9 to TRBJ2-7; no firm D call. CDR3 nucleotide sequence: TGTGCCAGCAGCGTAGCCCCGGGTCAAATCTACGAGCAGTACTTC. It yields the protein CASSVAPGQIYEQYF.